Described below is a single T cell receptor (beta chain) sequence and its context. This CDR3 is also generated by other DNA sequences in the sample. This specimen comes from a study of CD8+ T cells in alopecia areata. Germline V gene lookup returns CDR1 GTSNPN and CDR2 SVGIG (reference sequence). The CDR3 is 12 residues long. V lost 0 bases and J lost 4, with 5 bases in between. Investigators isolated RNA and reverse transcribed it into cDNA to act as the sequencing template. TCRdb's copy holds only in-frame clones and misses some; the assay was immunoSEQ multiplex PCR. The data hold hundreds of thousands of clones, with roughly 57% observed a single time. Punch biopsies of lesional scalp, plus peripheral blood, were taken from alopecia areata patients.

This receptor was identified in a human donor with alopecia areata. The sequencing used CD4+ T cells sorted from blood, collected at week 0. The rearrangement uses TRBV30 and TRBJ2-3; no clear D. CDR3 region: CAWSVVADTQYF. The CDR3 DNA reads TGTGCCTGGAGTGTCGTGGCAGATACGCAGTATTTT.